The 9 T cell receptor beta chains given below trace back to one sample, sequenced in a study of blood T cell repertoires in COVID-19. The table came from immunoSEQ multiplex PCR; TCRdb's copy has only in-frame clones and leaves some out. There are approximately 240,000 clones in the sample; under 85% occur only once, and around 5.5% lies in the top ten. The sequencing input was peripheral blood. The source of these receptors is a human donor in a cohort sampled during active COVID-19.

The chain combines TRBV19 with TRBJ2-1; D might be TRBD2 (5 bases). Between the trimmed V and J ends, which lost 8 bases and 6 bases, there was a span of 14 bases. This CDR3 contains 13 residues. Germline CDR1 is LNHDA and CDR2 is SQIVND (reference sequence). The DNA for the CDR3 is TGTGCCAGTTTCCCTTTAGCGAGCAATGAGCAGTTCTTC. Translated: CASFPLASNEQFF.

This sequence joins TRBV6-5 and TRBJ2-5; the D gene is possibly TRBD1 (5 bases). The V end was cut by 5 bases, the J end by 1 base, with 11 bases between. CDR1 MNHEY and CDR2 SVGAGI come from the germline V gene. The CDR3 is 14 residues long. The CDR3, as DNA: TGTGCCAGCAGTCGCCGACAGTCCCAAGAGACCCAGTACTTC. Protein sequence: CASSRRQSQETQYF.

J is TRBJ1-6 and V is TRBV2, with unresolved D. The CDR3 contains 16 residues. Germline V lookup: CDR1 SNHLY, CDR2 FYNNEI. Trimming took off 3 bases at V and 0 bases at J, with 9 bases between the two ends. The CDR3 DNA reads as TGTGCCAGCAGTGAGGGAGGGAGCTCCTATAATTCACCCCTCCACTTT. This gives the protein CASSEGGSSYNSPLHF. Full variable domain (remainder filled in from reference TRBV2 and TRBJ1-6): EPEVTQTPSHQVTQMGQEVILRCVPISNHLYFYWYRQILGQKVEFLVSFYNNEISEKSEIFDDQFSVERPDGSNFTLKIRSTKLEDSAMYFCASSEGGSSYNSPLHFGNGTRLTVT.

CDR3 loop: CASNPGGGTGELFF. CDR3 nucleotides: TGTGCCAGCAACCCGGGAGGAGGGACCGGGGAGCTGTTTTTT. The chain recombines TRBV6-4 with TRBJ2-2; 7 bases map to TRBD2. The V gene end was trimmed by 7 bases and the J gene end by 5 bases; junction bases not matched to a gene: 7. This CDR3 has 14 residues. CDR1 and CDR2 (germline): MRHNA, SNTAGT.

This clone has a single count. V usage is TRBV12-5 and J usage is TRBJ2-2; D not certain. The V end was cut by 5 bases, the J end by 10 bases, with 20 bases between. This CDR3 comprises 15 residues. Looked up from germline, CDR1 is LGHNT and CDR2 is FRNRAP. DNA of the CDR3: TGTGCTAGTGGTCCCCTTCTAGTGACCCCGGAGGAGCTGTTTTTT. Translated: CASGPLLVTPEELFF.

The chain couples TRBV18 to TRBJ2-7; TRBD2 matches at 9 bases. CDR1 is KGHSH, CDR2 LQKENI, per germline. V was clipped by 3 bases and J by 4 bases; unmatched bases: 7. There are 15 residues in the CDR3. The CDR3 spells CASSPPGLAAYEQYF. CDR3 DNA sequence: TGTGCCAGCTCACCTCCGGGACTAGCAGCTTACGAGCAGTACTTC.

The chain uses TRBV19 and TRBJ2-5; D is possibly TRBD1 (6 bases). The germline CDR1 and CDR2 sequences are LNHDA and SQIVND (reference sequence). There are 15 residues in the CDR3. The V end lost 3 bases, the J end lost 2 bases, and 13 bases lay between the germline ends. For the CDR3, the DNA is TGTGCCAGTAGTATGCAGGGGACATTTCAAGAGACCCAGTACTTC. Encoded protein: CASSMQGTFQETQYF.

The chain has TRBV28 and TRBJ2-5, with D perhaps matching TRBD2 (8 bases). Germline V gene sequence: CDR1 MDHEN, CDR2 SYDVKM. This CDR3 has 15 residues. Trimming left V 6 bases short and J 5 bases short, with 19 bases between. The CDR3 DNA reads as TGTGCCAGCAGGCACGGGAGGGGGCTCCGGGAGACCCAGTACTTC. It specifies CASRHGRGLRETQYF.

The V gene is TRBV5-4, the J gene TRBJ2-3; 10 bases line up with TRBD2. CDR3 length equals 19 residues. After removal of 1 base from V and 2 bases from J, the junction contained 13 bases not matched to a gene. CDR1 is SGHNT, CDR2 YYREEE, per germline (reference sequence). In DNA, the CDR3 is TGTGCCAGCAGCTTGTGGACGTATTACGGACTAGCGGTCACAGATACGCAGTATTTT. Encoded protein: CASSLWTYYGLAVTDTQYF.